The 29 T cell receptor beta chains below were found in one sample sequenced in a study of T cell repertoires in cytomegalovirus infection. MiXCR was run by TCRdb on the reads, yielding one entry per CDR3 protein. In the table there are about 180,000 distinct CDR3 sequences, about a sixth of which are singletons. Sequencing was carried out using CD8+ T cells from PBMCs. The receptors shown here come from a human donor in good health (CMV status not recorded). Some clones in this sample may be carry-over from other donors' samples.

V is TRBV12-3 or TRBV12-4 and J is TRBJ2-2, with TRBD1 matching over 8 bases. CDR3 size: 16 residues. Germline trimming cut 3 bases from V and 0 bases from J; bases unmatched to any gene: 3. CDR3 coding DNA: TGTGCCAGCAGTTTCCCGGGACAGGCGAACACCGGGGAGCTGTTTTTT. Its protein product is CASSFPGQANTGELFF.

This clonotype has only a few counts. The CDR3 DNA sequence: TGTGCCAGCAGTGAAGCAAGGCAGGGTTTCACAGATACGCAGTATTTT. This codes for CASSEARQGFTDTQYF. J is TRBJ2-3 and V is TRBV6-1; the D gene is possibly TRBD1 (5 bases). Germline V gene lookup returns CDR1 MNHNS and CDR2 SASEGT. Trimming pared 0 bases from V and 2 bases from J, leaving 12 bases between. The CDR3 consists of 16 residues.

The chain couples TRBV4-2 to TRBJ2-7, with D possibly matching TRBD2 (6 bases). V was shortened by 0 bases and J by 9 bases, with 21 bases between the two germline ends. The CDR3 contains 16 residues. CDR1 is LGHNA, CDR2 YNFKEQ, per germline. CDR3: CASSQDKGGPALGQYF. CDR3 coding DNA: TGTGCCAGCAGCCAAGATAAGGGAGGCCCCGCTCTGGGGCAGTACTTC.

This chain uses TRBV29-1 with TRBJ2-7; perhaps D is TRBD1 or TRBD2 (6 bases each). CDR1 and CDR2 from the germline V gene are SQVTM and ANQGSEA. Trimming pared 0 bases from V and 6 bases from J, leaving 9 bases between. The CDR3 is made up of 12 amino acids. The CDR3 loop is CSVEEGGGEQYF. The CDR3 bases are TGCAGCGTTGAAGAAGGAGGGGGCGAGCAGTACTTC.

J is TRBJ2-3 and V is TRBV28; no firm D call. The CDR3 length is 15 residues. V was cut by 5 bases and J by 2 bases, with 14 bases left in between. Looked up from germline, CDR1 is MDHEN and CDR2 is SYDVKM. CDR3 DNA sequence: TGTGCCAGCAGTCTCATGGCCCGAAACACAGATACGCAGTATTTT. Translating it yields CASSLMARNTDTQYF.

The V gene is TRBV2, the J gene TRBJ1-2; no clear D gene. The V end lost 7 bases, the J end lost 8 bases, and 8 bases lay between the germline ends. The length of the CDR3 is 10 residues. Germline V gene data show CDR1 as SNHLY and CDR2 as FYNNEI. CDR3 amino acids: CASISNGYTF. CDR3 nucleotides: TGTGCCAGCATTTCGAACGGCTACACCTTC.

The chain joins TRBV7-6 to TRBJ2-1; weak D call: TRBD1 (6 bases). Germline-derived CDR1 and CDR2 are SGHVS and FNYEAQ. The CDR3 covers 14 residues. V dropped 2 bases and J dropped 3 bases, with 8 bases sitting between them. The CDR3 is CASSLRGSYNEQFF. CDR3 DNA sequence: TGTGCCAGCAGCTTAAGGGGGAGCTACAATGAGCAGTTCTTC.

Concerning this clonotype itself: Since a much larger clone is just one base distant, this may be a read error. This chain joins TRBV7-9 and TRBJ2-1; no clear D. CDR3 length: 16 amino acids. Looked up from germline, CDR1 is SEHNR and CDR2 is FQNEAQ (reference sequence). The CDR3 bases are TGTGCCAACAGCTTCTCGACCGATAGCTCCTACAATGAGCAGTTCTTC. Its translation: CANSFSTDSSYNEQFF.

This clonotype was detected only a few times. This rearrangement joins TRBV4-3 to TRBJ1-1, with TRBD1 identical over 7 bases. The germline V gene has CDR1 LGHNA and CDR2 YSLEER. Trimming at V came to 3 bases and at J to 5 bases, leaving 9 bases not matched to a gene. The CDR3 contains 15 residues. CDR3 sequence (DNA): TGCGCCAGCAGCCAGGGGACAGAGGGGAGAACTGAAGCTTTCTTT. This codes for CASSQGTEGRTEAFF.

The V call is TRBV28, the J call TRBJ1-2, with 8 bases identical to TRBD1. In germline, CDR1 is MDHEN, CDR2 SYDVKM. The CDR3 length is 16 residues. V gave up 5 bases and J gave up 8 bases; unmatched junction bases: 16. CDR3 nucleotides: TGTGCCAGCAGTCCCCTGCGAACGGACAGGGTACTCGGCTACACCTTC. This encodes CASSPLRTDRVLGYTF.

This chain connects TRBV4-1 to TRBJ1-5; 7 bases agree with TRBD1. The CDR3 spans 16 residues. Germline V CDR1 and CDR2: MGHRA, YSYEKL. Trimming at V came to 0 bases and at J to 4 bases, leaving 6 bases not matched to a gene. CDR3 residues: CASSQEKDRYNQPQHF. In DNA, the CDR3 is TGCGCCAGCAGCCAAGAAAAGGACAGGTATAATCAGCCCCAGCATTTT.

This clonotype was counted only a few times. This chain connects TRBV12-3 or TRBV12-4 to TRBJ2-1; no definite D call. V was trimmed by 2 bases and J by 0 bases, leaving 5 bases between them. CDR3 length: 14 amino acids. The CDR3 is CASSLSYSYNEQFF. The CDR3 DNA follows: TGTGCCAGCAGTTTATCGTACTCCTACAATGAGCAGTTCTTC.

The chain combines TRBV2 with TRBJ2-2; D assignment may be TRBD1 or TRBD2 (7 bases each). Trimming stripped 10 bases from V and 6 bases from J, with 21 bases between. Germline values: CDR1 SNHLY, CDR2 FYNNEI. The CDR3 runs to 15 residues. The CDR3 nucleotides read TGTGCCAATAGGGGAGGGGGCGTCCATCCCGGGGAGCTGTTTTTT. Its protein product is CANRGGGVHPGELFF.

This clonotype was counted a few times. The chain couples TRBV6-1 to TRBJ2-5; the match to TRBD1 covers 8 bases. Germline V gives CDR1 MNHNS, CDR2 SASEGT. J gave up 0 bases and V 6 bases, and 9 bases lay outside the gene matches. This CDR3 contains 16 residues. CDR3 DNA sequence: TGTGCCAGCAGCCTCATGGACAGGGCGAACCAAGAGACCCAGTACTTC. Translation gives CASSLMDRANQETQYF.

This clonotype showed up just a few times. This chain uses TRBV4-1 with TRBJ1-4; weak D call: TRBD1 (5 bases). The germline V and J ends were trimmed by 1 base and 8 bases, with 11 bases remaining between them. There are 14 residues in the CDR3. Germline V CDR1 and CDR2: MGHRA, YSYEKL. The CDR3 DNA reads TGCGCCAGCAGCCAAGGGGGGGTCGTGGAAAAACTGTTTTTT. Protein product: CASSQGGVVEKLFF.

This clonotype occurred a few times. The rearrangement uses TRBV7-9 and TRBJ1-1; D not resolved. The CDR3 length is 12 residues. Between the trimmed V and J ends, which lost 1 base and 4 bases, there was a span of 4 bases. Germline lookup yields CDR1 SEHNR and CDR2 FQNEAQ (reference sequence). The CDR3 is CASSLEATEAFF. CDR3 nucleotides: TGTGCCAGCAGCTTAGAGGCCACTGAAGCTTTCTTT.

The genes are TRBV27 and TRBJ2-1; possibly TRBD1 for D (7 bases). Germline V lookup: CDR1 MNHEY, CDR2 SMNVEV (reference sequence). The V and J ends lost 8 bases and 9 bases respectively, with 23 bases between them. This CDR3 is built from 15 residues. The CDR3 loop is CASYRGGMGRGEQFF. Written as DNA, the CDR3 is TGTGCCAGCTACAGGGGCGGGATGGGCCGGGGTGAGCAGTTCTTC.

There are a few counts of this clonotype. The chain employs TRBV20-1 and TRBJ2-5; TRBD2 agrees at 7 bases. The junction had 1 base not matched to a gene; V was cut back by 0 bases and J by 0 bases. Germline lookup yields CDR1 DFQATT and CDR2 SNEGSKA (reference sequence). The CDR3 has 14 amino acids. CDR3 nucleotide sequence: TGCAGTGCTAGAGATCTAGCGGACCAAGAGACCCAGTACTTC. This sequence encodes CSARDLADQETQYF.

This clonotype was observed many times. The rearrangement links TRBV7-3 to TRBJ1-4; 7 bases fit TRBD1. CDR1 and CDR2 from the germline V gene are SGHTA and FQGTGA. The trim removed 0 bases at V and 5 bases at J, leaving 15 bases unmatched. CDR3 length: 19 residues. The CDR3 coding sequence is TGTGCCAGCAGCTTAACGGGTCGGGGCGCTGGGACAGAGAATGAAAAACTGTTTTTT. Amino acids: CASSLTGRGAGTENEKLFF. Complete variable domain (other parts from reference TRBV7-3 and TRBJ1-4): GAGVSQTPSNKVTEKGKYVELRCDPISGHTALYWYRQSLGQGPEFLIYFQGTGAADDSGLPNDRFFAVRPEGSVSTLKIQRTERGDSAVYLCASSLTGRGAGTENEKLFFGSGTQLSVL.

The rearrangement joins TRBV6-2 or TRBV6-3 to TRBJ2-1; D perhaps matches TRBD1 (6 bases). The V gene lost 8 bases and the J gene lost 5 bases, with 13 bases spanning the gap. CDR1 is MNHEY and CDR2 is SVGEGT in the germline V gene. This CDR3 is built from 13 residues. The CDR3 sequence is CASALQGHNEQFF. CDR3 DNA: TGTGCCAGCGCGCTACAGGGACACAATGAGCAGTTCTTC.

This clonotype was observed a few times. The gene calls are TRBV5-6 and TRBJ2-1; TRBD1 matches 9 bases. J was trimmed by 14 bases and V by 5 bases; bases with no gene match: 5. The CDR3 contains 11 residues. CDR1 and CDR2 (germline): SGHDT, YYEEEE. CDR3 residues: CASRQGQGEFF. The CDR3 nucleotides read TGTGCCAGCAGGCAGGGACAGGGCGAGTTCTTC. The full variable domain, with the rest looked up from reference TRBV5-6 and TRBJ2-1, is DAGVTQSPTHLIKTRGQQVTLRCSPKSGHDTVSWYQQALGQGPQFIFQYYEEEERQRGNFPDRFSGHQFPNYSSELNVNALLLGDSALYLCASRQGQGEFFGPGTRLTVL.

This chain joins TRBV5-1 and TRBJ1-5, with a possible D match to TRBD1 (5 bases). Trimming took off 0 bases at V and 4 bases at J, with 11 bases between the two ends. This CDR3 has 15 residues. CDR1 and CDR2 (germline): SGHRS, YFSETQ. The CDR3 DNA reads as TGCGCCAGCAGCTTGGCCGGGGCGCTGAATCAGCCCCAGCATTTT. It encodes CASSLAGALNQPQHF. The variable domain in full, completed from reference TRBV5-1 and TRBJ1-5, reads KAGVTQTPRYLIKTRGQQVTLSCSPISGHRSVSWYQQTPGQGLQFLFEYFSETQRNKGNFPGRFSGRQFSNSRSEMNVSTLELGDSALYLCASSLAGALNQPQHFGDGTRLSIL.

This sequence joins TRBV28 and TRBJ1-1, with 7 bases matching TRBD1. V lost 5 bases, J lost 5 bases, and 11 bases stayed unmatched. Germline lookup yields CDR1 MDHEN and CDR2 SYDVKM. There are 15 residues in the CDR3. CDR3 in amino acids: CASSTRQGGGTEAFF. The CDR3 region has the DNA TGTGCCAGCAGTACCAGACAGGGCGGTGGGACTGAAGCTTTCTTT.

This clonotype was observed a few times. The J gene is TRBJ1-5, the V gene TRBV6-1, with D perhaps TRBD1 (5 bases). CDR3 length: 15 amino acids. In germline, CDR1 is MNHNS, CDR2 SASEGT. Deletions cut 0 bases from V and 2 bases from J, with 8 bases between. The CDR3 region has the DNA TGTGCCAGCAGTGAAGCGGGGGGGGGCAATCAGCCCCAGCATTTT. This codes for CASSEAGGGNQPQHF.

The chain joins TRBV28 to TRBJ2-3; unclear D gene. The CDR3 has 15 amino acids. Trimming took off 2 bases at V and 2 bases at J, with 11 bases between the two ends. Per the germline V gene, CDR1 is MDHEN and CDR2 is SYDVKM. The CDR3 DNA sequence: TGTGCCAGCAGTTTACCCTCCTGGGCCACAGATACGCAGTATTTT. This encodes CASSLPSWATDTQYF.

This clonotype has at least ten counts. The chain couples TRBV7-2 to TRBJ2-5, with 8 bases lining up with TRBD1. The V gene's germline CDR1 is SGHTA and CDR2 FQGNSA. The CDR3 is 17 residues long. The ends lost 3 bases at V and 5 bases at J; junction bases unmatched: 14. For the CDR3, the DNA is TGTGCCAGCAGCTTTCGACAACACCAGACAGGGGAGGAGACCCAGTACTTC. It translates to CASSFRQHQTGEETQYF.

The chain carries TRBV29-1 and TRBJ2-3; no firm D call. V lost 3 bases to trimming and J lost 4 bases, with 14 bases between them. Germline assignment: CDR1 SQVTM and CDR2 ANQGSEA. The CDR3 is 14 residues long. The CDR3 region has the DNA TGCAGCGTTGAGTTCATAGAGTCGGCAGATACGCAGTATTTT. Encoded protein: CSVEFIESADTQYF.

The CDR3: CASSHGTSGASSYEQYF. In DNA, the CDR3 is TGTGCCAGCAGTCACGGGACTAGCGGGGCTAGCTCCTACGAGCAGTACTTC. This sequence joins TRBV6-5 and TRBJ2-7; 13 bases are shared with TRBD2. The length of the CDR3 is 17 residues. Per germline, CDR1 MNHEY and CDR2 SVGAGI. V lost 5 bases and J lost 0; bases outside the gene matches: 7.

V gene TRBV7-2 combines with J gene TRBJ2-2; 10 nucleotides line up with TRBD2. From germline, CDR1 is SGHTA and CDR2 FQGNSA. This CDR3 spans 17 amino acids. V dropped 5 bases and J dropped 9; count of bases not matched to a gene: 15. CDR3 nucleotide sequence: TGTGCCAGCAGCCCAAGAGGTCTAGCGGGGGCCATCAGGGAGCTGTTTTTT. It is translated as CASSPRGLAGAIRELFF.